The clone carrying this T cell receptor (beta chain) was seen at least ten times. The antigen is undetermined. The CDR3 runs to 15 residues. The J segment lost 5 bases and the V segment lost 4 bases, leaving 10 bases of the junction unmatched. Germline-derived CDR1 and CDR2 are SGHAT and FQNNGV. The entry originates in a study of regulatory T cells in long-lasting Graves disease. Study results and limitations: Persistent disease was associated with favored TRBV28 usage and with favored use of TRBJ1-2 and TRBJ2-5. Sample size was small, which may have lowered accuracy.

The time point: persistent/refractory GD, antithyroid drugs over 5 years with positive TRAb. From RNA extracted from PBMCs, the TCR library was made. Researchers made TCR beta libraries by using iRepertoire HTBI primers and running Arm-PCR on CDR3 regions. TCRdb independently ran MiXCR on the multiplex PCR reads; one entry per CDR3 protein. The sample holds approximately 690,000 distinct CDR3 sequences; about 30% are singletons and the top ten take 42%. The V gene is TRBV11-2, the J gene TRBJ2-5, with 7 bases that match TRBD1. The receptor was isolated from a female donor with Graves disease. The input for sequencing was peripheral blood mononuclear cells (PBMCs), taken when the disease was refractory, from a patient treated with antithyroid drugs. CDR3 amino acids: CASSSHRGQVETQYF. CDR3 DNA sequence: TGTGCCAGCAGCTCGCATAGGGGGCAGGTGGAGACCCAGTACTTC.